This TCR beta chain was captured in a study of regulatory T cells in long-lasting Graves disease. In building TCR beta libraries, iRepertoire HTBI primers were used together with Arm-PCR of CDR3 regions. TCRdb re-analysed the multiplex PCR reads in MiXCR, keeping a single row per CDR3 protein. The sample has approximately 470,000 distinct CDR3 sequences; around 15% are singletons. The germline V gene encodes CDR1 LGHDT and CDR2 YNNKEL (reference sequence). The CDR3 sequence is 17 residues long. The V and J ends lost 0 bases and 1 base respectively, with 15 bases between them. Time point indicated: newly diagnosed GD, antithyroid drugs for less than 3 months. RNA from PBMCs was the source of the TCR library. The same data also went into a second study, on T cells in Graves' hyperthyroidism and ophthalmopathy.

The sample was peripheral blood mononuclear cells (PBMCs), taken at new diagnosis, from a patient treated with antithyroid drugs. The chain couples TRBV3-1 to TRBJ1-1, with D possibly TRBD1 on 5 matching bases. This TCR was sampled from a man in his forties with Graves disease. The CDR3 loop is CASSQEGSRTPNTEAFF. CDR3 coding DNA: TGTGCCAGCAGCCAAGAAGGGTCGCGGACACCGAACACTGAAGCTTTCTTT.